Following are 2 T cell receptor beta chains from one sample sequenced in a study of T cell repertoires in cytomegalovirus infection. One entry per CDR3 protein results from TCRdb running MiXCR on the reads. Among about half a million distinct CDR3 sequences listed, around a third were seen once. These TCRs' antigens remain unknown. This specimen consisted of cultured PBMCs, obtained from culture after CMV antigen stimulation. All receptors derive from a human donor in good health (CMV status not recorded). Some clones in this sample may be carry-over from other donors' samples.

The chain is built from TRBV7-4 and TRBJ2-3, with D perhaps matching TRBD1 or TRBD2 (5 bases each). Germline CDR1 SGHVT, CDR2 SQSDAQ. There are 18 residues in the CDR3. Trimming stripped 5 bases from V and 3 bases from J, with 24 bases between. In DNA form, the CDR3 reads TGTGCCAGCAGCCCGGCGGGTGGGGCCTCCACAAGAACAGATACGCAGTATTTT. The encoded protein is CASSPAGGASTRTDTQYF.

This clonotype was counted only a few times. This chain links TRBV4-1 with TRBJ2-3; D unresolved. V lost 0 bases, J lost 3 bases, and 13 bases lay in between. The CDR3 is 16 amino acids. Germline V gene data show CDR1 as MGHRA and CDR2 as YSYEKL. For the CDR3, the DNA is TGCGCCAGCAGCCAAGATCACCCGGCCCCAACAGATACGCAGTATTTT. This codes for CASSQDHPAPTDTQYF.